This paragraph reports one T cell receptor beta chain. No antigen is known for it. This sample is part of a study of blood T cells in healthy people across ages. Next came a second PCR, run for about 7 to 12 cycles, which used a sample-barcoded 5' primer along with a J-beta primer mix. TCRdb re-called the 5' RACE reads with MiXCR, one entry per CDR3 protein. The table lists about a million distinct CDR3 sequences, under 40% of them singletons. Study outcomes and limitations: Roughly linearly, TCR beta diversity per million T cells fell as age increased. Without sorted subsets, naive and antigen-experienced compartments could not be conclusively compared. Whereas aged donors had fewer naive CD4+ cells, long-lived donors had more of them and higher diversity.

Germline V gives CDR1 LGHNA, CDR2 YNFKEQ. The V gene end was trimmed by 7 bases and the J gene end by 6 bases; junction bases not matched to a gene: 18. The CDR3 has 17 residues. Total RNA was isolated from each sample in quantities of at least 5.5 micrograms. This chain connects TRBV4-2 to TRBJ2-1; TRBD2 agrees at 7 bases. The receptor was derived from a man in his late teens or twenties in good health. Sequencing was carried out using blood. The CDR3 coding sequence is TGTGCCAGCACCGAGGCTTGGGGGGGGGAGAGATTCAATGAGCAGTTCTTC. Translated, it gives CASTEAWGGERFNEQFF.